These T cell receptor beta chains were read from a single sample in a study of blood T cells in healthy people across ages. TCRdb re-called the 5' RACE reads through MiXCR, storing one row per CDR3 protein. The sample includes about 780,000 distinct CDR3 sequences, around 45% seen only once; the top ten take 15% to 20%. Sequencing was performed on blood. The receptors here all came from a man aged 80 or over in good health. Each CDR3 is given with its conserved first and last residue. A D gene is named only where the DNA matches it firmly. Some rows mark clone size as missing; the rest say once, few, many or name a class of expanded clone.

J | size | V | D | CDR3 | DNA
TRBJ2-7 | few | TRBV12-3/TRBV12-4 | NA | CASSFTGRTYEQYF | TGTGCCAGCAGTTTTACAGGGAGGACCTACGAGCAGTACTTC
TRBJ2-1 | NA | TRBV20-1 | NA | CSANGRVTYNEQFF | TGCAGTGCTAATGGGCGCGTAACCTACAATGAGCAGTTCTTC
TRBJ1-4 | NA | TRBV4-3 | NA | CASSQVGVVEKLFF | TGCGCCAGCAGCCAAGTTGGCGTGGTGGAAAAACTGTTTTTT
TRBJ1-5 | NA | TRBV12-3/TRBV12-4 | NA | CASRGNDQPQHF | TGTGCCAGTCGGGGGAATGATCAGCCCCAGCATTTT
TRBJ2-1 | NA | TRBV20-1 | NA | CSARTHRGGADEQFF | TGCAGTGCTAGAACCCACAGGGGAGGAGCGGATGAGCAGTTCTTC
TRBJ2-3 | NA | TRBV20-1 | NA | CSARGDTSTDTQYF | TGCAGTGCGAGGGGGGATACTAGCACAGATACGCAGTATTTT
TRBJ2-7 | few | TRBV5-1 | NA | CASSLGPQAYEQYF | TGCGCCAGCAGCCTGGGACCCCAGGCCTACGAGCAGTACTTC
TRBJ2-7 | few | TRBV6-5 | NA | CASSYSPDRKVHEQYF | TGTGCCAGCAGTTACTCCCCCGACAGGAAAGTCCACGAGCAGTACTTC
TRBJ2-5 | few | TRBV5-1 | NA | CASSLGQTRETQYF | TGCGCCAGCAGCTTGGGACAGACGCGGGAGACCCAGTACTTC
TRBJ1-2 | few | TRBV7-2 | NA | CASSYDSNYGYTF | TGTGCCAGCAGTTACGACAGTAACTATGGCTACACCTTC
TRBJ1-5 | few | TRBV12-3/TRBV12-4 | TRBD1 | CASSMSRDRGGRDNQPQHF | TGTGCCAGCAGTATGAGCCGGGACAGGGGAGGTAGAGACAATCAGCCCCAGCATTTT
TRBJ2-7 | many | TRBV20-1 | NA | CSARDAGASFEQYF | TGCAGTGCTAGAGATGCAGGGGCCAGCTTCGAGCAGTACTTC
TRBJ2-6 | NA | TRBV7-8 | NA | CASSARLPSGANVLTF | TGTGCCAGCAGCGCCCGACTCCCCTCTGGGGCCAACGTCCTGACTTTC
TRBJ2-3 | NA | TRBV7-2 | NA | CASSLVRLSDTQYF | TGTGCCAGCAGCTTAGTACGCCTCTCAGATACGCAGTATTTT
TRBJ1-1 | few | TRBV30 | NA | CAWSVKGRVMNTEAFF | TGTGCCTGGAGTGTAAAGGGAAGGGTAATGAACACTGAAGCTTTCTTT
TRBJ2-3 | few | TRBV9 | TRBD2 | CASSGRRKRGSATDTQYF | TGTGCCAGCAGCGGCCGGAGAAAGCGGGGGTCGGCCACAGATACGCAGTATTTT
TRBJ2-1 | few | TRBV5-1 | TRBD2 | CASSPGTSGRESSYNEQFF | TGCGCCAGCAGCCCCGGGACTAGCGGGAGGGAAAGCTCCTACAATGAGCAGTTCTTC
TRBJ2-5 | few | TRBV12-3/TRBV12-4 | TRBD2 | CASKVAGQETQYF | TGTGCCAGCAAGGTAGCGGGACAAGAGACCCAGTACTTC